Following are 2 T cell receptor beta chains from one sample sequenced in a study of shared clonotypes between healthy human individuals. Some clones are missing from TCRdb's copy, which holds only in-frame ones; the method was immunoSEQ multiplex PCR. The sample shows 2 million to 2.5 million clones, more than 85% of them seen only once. Sequencing was carried out using naive CD4+ T cells from PBMCs. This sample's subset: CD45RA+ positively selected. These receptors were collected from a man aged 18 to 35 in good health. Some clones in this sample may be carry-over from other donors' samples.

The chain carries TRBV19 and TRBJ1-1; D gene unclear. Deletions cut 6 bases from V and 4 bases from J, with 15 bases between. This CDR3 has 14 residues. Germline assignment: CDR1 LNHDA and CDR2 SQIVND (reference sequence). CDR3 DNA: TGTGCCAGTAGCCCTTTTGATTCGGCCACTGAAGCTTTCTTT. It encodes CASSPFDSATEAFF.

CDR3 in amino acids: CASSEASRTALPYEQYF. The CDR3 region has the DNA TGTGCCAGCAGTGAAGCGTCCCGGACAGCGCTTCCCTACGAGCAGTACTTC. V and J are TRBV6-1 and TRBJ2-7; tentative D call: TRBD1 (6 bases). The V gene lost 0 bases and the J gene lost 2 bases, with 17 bases spanning the gap. CDR1 MNHNS and CDR2 SASEGT come from the germline V gene. This CDR3 region has 17 residues.